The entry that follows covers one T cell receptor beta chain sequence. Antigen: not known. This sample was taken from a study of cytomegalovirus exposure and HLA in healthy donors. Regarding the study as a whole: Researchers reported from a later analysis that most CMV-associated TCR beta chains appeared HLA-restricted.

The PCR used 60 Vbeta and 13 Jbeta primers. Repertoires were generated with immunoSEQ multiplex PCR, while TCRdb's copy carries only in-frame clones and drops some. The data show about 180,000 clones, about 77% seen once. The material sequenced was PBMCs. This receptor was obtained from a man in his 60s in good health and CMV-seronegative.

CDR3 DNA sequence: TGTGCCAGCATGGAGAGCGGGGGGGTCTCCTACAATGAGCAGTTCTTC. As protein: CASMESGGVSYNEQFF. The chain combines TRBV14 with TRBJ2-1, with 10 bases aligning to TRBD2. Looked up from germline, CDR1 is SGHDN and CDR2 is FVKESK. After removal of 7 bases from V and 0 bases from J, the junction contained 6 bases not matched to a gene. CDR3 length: 16 amino acids.